The 7 T cell receptor beta chains presented below share a single source sample, sequenced in a study of T cell responses to AZD1222 COVID-19 vaccine. Profiling relied on immunoSEQ multiplex PCR, and the TCRdb table lists in-frame clones only, not all of them. The sample records about 73,000 clones, 75% to 90% being singletons. The source material was peripheral blood, sampled 28 days after the second AZD1222 dose. Every receptor here comes from an adult who received the AZD1222 COVID-19 vaccine.

This chain connects TRBV11-2 to TRBJ2-1; 10 bases are a match to TRBD2. Germline CDR1 SGHAT, CDR2 FQNNGV. This CDR3 spans 17 amino acids. Trimming took 2 bases from V and 0 from J; bases not matched to a gene: 4. CDR3 DNA sequence: TGTGCCAGCAGCTTACTATCTAGCGGGGGCTCCTACAATGAGCAGTTCTTC. Protein sequence: CASSLLSSGGSYNEQFF. Full variable domain (missing parts from reference TRBV11-2 and TRBJ2-1): EAGVAQSPRYKIIEKRQSVAFWCNPISGHATLYWYQQILGQGPKLLIQFQNNGVVDDSQLPKDRFSAERLKGVDSTLKIQPAKLEDSAVYLCASSLLSSGGSYNEQFFGPGTRLTVL.

The V and J genes are TRBV5-6 and TRBJ1-3; D gene unclear. The CDR3 has 13 residues. Looked up from germline, CDR1 is SGHDT and CDR2 is YYEEEE. The V and J ends lost 0 bases and 2 bases respectively, with 3 bases between them. The CDR3 loop reads CASSLGAGNTIYF. The CDR3 region has the DNA TGTGCCAGCAGCTTGGGGGCTGGAAACACCATATATTTT.

This chain uses TRBV10-3 with TRBJ2-3; 8 nucleotides line up with TRBD1. This CDR3 comprises 15 residues. Per the germline V gene, CDR1 is ENHRY and CDR2 is SYGVKD. V shed 8 bases, J shed 5 bases, and the junction held 12 bases outside the gene matches. CDR3 sequence: CAIARQGPMGDTQYF. CDR3 nucleotide sequence: TGTGCCATCGCCCGACAGGGGCCGATGGGAGATACGCAGTATTTT.

The chain uses TRBV19 and TRBJ2-5; 8 nucleotides line up with TRBD2. Losses at the gene ends were 7 bases for V and 2 bases for J; bases not matched to a gene: 9. The CDR3 length is 15 residues. Germline V gives CDR1 LNHDA, CDR2 SQIVND (reference sequence). DNA of the CDR3: TGTGCCAGTAACCCGGGGGGGGTCGCACAAGAGACCCAGTACTTC. Its protein product is CASNPGGVAQETQYF.

The genes are TRBV6-1 and TRBJ1-2; a weak D match, TRBD1 (5 bases). Germline CDR1 and CDR2: MNHNS and SASEGT. The CDR3 sequence is 14 residues long. With 3 bases removed from V and 3 bases from J, the gap between germline ends came to 11 bases. CDR3 sequence: CASSEGREHYGYTF. CDR3 coding DNA: TGTGCCAGCAGTGAGGGCAGGGAACACTATGGCTACACCTTC.

The chain carries TRBV7-2 and TRBJ1-3; no clear D. This CDR3 comprises 13 residues. The ends were cut back, 5 bases at V and 0 bases at J, with 5 bases in the middle. Germline V gene data show CDR1 as SGHTA and CDR2 as FQGNSA. CDR3 sequence: CASSPFSGNTIYF. The CDR3 DNA reads TGTGCCAGCAGCCCCTTCTCTGGAAACACCATATATTTT. The variable domain in full, with the rest retrieved from reference TRBV7-2 and TRBJ1-3, is GAGVSQSPSNKVTEKGKDVELRCDPISGHTALYWYRQSLGQGLEFLIYFQGNSAPDKSGLPSDRFSAERTGGSVSTLTIQRTQQEDSAVYLCASSPFSGNTIYFGEGSWLTVV.

CDR3 sequence (DNA): TGCGCCAGCAGTGAGTCGGGGCTAGCACAGGAGCAGTACTTC. It codes for CASSESGLAQEQYF. The chain links TRBV10-2 to TRBJ2-7, with D possibly being TRBD1 or TRBD2 (5 bases each). The CDR3 runs 14 residues. The germline V gene encodes CDR1 WSHSY and CDR2 SAAADI. V lost 0 bases and J lost 7, with 13 bases in between.